The 23 T cell receptor beta chains below all came from one sample that was sequenced in a study of immune heterogeneity within non-small cell lung tumors. Bulk tumor genomic DNA constituted the template, at around 600 ng per sample. Biopsies that were spaced far apart were taken, several per primary tumor, during surgery. Those enrolled were patients newly diagnosed with untreated non-small cell lung cancer and undergoing curative surgery. CDR3 of TCR beta was amplified by multiplex PCR that used 32 V and 13 J primers. TCRdb analysed the multiplex PCR reads with MiXCR anew, one entry per CDR3 protein. The profile shows 14,000 or so distinct CDR3 sequences, 28% of them singletons. Sequencing used lung tumor tissue. The source of these receptors is a man aged 40-50 years with non-small cell lung cancer.

The chain uses TRBV5-4 and TRBJ2-5, with a tentative D call TRBD2 (5 bases). Trimming removed 1 base from V and 4 bases from J, with 17 bases in between. Germline V gives CDR1 SGHNT, CDR2 YYREEE (reference sequence). The length of the CDR3 is 16 residues. DNA for the CDR3: TGTGCCAGCAGCTTGTCGGGCCGGGGAAGAGGAGAGACCCAGTACTTC. Amino acid sequence: CASSLSGRGRGETQYF.

Details on this clonotype: A much larger clone is a single base away; this may be a read error. The chain recombines TRBV5-1 with TRBJ2-1, with TRBD2 matching over 8 bases. CDR3 length: 15 residues. The V gene's germline CDR1 is SGHRS and CDR2 YFSETQ. The CDR3 nucleotides are TGCCCCAGCAGCCTCGGTATAGCGGGGTTGAATGAGCAGTTCTTC. It translates to CPSSLGIAGLNEQFF.

By proportion, this clonotype is medium-sized. The J gene is TRBJ2-7, the V gene TRBV5-1, with 8 positions matching TRBD2. V lost 7 bases to trimming and J lost 4 bases; unmatched junction nucleotides: 10. CDR1 SGHRS and CDR2 YFSETQ come from the germline V gene. CDR3 size: 14 residues. The CDR3 loop reads CASSREGGAYEQYF. The CDR3 DNA reads as TGCGCCAGCTCCCGGGAGGGGGGGGCTTACGAGCAGTACTTC.

A note on this clonotype: Since a much larger clone is just one base distant, this may be a read error. This chain links TRBV6-5 with TRBJ2-7; D is perhaps TRBD1 (5 bases). CDR3 length: 14 residues. V gave up 2 bases and J gave up 3 bases, with 11 bases separating them. Germline assignment: CDR1 MNHEY and CDR2 SVGAGI. CDR3 sequence reads: CASSYGSDSYEQYF. The CDR3 DNA follows: TGTGCCAGCAGTTACGGCAGTGACAGCTACGAGCAGTACTTC.

This chain connects TRBV10-3 to TRBJ2-5; the D gene is possibly TRBD1 (6 bases). Trimming pared 3 bases from V and 3 bases from J, leaving 14 bases between. Germline V gives CDR1 ENHRY, CDR2 SYGVKD. The length of the CDR3 is 15 residues. CDR3 amino acids: CAISDPKTGKETQYF. The CDR3 DNA follows: TGTGCCATCAGTGATCCCAAAACAGGGAAAGAGACCCAGTACTTC.

The J gene is TRBJ2-2, the V gene TRBV28, with 7 bases matching TRBD2. CDR3 size: 15 residues. Trimming removed 2 bases from V and 2 bases from J; junction bases left unmatched: 2. The germline V gene encodes CDR1 MDHEN and CDR2 SYDVKM. CDR3 in DNA: TGTGCCAGCAGTTTACTAGCGGCCAACACCGGGGAGCTGTTTTTT. Translated, it gives CASSLLAANTGELFF.

Sample share makes this clonotype medium-sized. CDR3 loop: CSVPGLNTGELFF. CDR3 sequence (DNA): TGCAGTGTTCCGGGATTAAACACCGGGGAGCTGTTTTTT. The chain links TRBV20-1 to TRBJ2-2; possibly TRBD2 for D (5 bases). The CDR3 contains 13 residues. CDR1 and CDR2 from the germline V gene are DFQATT and SNEGSKA (reference sequence). V lost 7 bases, J lost 2 bases, and 11 bases lay in between.

This clonotype is medium-sized by share. V and J are TRBV6-1 and TRBJ2-2; TRBD1 agrees at 7 bases. Germline V gene sequence: CDR1 MNHNS, CDR2 SASEGT. The CDR3 spans 14 residues. V lost 10 bases to trimming and J lost 0 bases; unmatched junction nucleotides: 5. The CDR3 DNA follows: TGTGCCACCCGGACAGGTGCGAACACCGGGGAGCTGTTTTTT. Translating it yields CATRTGANTGELFF.

Judged by abundance, this clonotype is medium-sized. The rearrangement joins TRBV24-1 to TRBJ2-3; TRBD1 agrees at 10 bases. The V gene's germline CDR1 is KGHDR and CDR2 SFDVKD. The V and J ends lost 5 bases and 5 bases, in that order; junction bases with no gene match: 15. CDR3 length: 18 residues. CDR3: CATSAITRDRGKRDTQYF. CDR3 sequence (DNA): TGTGCCACCAGTGCCATTACCCGGGACAGGGGTAAAAGAGATACGCAGTATTTT.

This sequence joins TRBV10-3 and TRBJ2-6; TRBD2 agrees at 7 bases. The germline CDR1 and CDR2 sequences are ENHRY and SYGVKD. Unmatched junction bases numbered 9, after V lost 4 bases and J lost 0 bases. The CDR3 runs 18 residues. CDR3 loop: CAISGVSGGNSGANVLTF. In nucleotides, the CDR3 is TGTGCCATCAGTGGGGTATCGGGAGGTAACTCTGGGGCCAACGTCCTGACTTTC.

This clonotype has a handful of counts. The chain combines TRBV12-5 with TRBJ2-2; possibly TRBD2 for D (5 bases). CDR1 is LGHNT and CDR2 is FRNRAP in the germline V gene. The CDR3 covers 13 residues. Trimming left V 5 bases short and J 5 bases short, with 9 bases between. CDR3 region: CASGPSGTGELFF. Written as DNA, the CDR3 is TGTGCTAGTGGTCCATCGGGGACCGGGGAGCTGTTTTTT.

The chain is built from TRBV20-1 and TRBJ2-3; TRBD2 agrees at 9 bases. The CDR3 consists of 15 residues. In germline, CDR1 is DFQATT, CDR2 SNEGSKA (reference sequence). Losses at the gene ends were 0 bases for V and 6 bases for J; bases not matched to a gene: 7. CDR3 DNA sequence: TGCAGTGCTAGAGAATTTGCGGGAGGGGCGGATACGCAGTATTTT. Translation gives CSAREFAGGADTQYF.

The table lists this clonotype with many counts. This chain joins TRBV2 and TRBJ1-4, with 8 bases matching TRBD1. The CDR3 length is 14 residues. With 6 bases clipped from V and 8 bases from J, the junction kept 8 bases outside the gene matches. Germline lookup yields CDR1 SNHLY and CDR2 FYNNEI. The CDR3 sequence: CASSRQGIREKLFF. CDR3 bases: TGTGCCAGCAGCCGACAGGGGATAAGGGAAAAACTGTTTTTT.

V is TRBV20-1 and J is TRBJ1-4; D is ambiguous. Germline lookup yields CDR1 DFQATT and CDR2 SNEGSKA (reference sequence). The V end lost 0 bases, the J end lost 5 bases, and 13 bases lay between the germline ends. This CDR3 contains 15 residues. The CDR3 reads CSARDFQAFNEKLFF. CDR3 nucleotides: TGCAGTGCTAGAGATTTTCAGGCTTTCAATGAAAAACTGTTTTTT.

This sequence joins TRBV5-1 and TRBJ1-6, with 7 bases lining up with TRBD1. CDR1 is SGHRS and CDR2 is YFSETQ in the germline V gene. This CDR3 contains 15 residues. The V gene end was trimmed by 4 bases and the J gene end by 5 bases; junction bases not matched to a gene: 6. The CDR3 DNA is TGCGCCAGCAGCACGGACAGGATTAATAATTCACCCCTCCACTTT. This gives the protein CASSTDRINNSPLHF.

This clonotype was seen a few times. J is TRBJ2-3 and V is TRBV20-1, with D tentatively TRBD2 (5 bases). V was pared by 7 bases and J by 6 bases, with 11 bases between. This CDR3 comprises 11 residues. Germline lookup yields CDR1 DFQATT and CDR2 SNEGSKA (reference sequence). CDR3 loop: CSGLLGDTQYF. Written as DNA, the CDR3 is TGCAGTGGCCTACTAGGGGATACGCAGTATTTT.

This clonotype was observed a handful of times. The chain joins TRBV7-3 to TRBJ2-1, with D unresolved. Germline CDR1 reads SGHTA; CDR2 reads FQGTGA. Trimming took 5 bases from V and 3 from J, leaving 8 bases between them. The CDR3 is 13 residues long. The CDR3 is CASSERHYNEQFF. The CDR3 nucleotides are TGTGCCAGCAGCGAACGCCACTACAATGAGCAGTTCTTC.

This clonotype has just one count. A much larger clone is a single base away; this may be a read error. The gene calls are TRBV19 and TRBJ1-5, with TRBD1 as a possible D gene (5 bases). Germline V lookup: CDR1 LNHDA, CDR2 SQIVND (reference sequence). The CDR3 spans 15 residues. For the CDR3, the DNA is TGTGCCAGTAGTATTGGGGGAGTCAGCAGTCAGCCCCAGCATTTT. It is translated as CASSIGGVSSQPQHF.

The V gene is TRBV5-5, the J gene TRBJ1-2, with TRBD1 matching 7 bases. Germline assignment: CDR1 SGHKS and CDR2 YYEKEE (reference sequence). The CDR3 has 14 amino acids. The trim removed 3 bases at V and 10 bases at J, leaving 12 bases unmatched. The CDR3 is CASSSTRDSRTYTF. CDR3 nucleotide sequence: TGTGCCAGCAGCTCTACCCGGGACAGCCGAACCTACACCTTC.

This sequence joins TRBV5-4 and TRBJ2-5, with a possible D match to TRBD2 (6 bases). The CDR3 length is 14 residues. Germline-derived CDR1 and CDR2 are SGHNT and YYREEE (reference sequence). The V and J ends lost 0 bases and 2 bases respectively, with 8 bases between them. The CDR3 is CASSLAGGQETQYF. The CDR3 DNA sequence: TGTGCCAGCAGCTTGGCCGGGGGACAAGAGACCCAGTACTTC.

Remarks on this clonotype: Mismatch with germline at one junction end may stem from a read error. The chain is built from TRBV5-6 and TRBJ2-1, with D tentatively TRBD2 (7 bases). The germline CDR1 and CDR2 sequences are SGHDT and YYEEEE. The CDR3 is 14 amino acids. CDR3 DNA sequence: TGTGCCACCAGCGCTGGGGGGGGGGGCGATGAGCAGTTCTTC. It specifies CATSAGGGGDEQFF.

This clonotype is labeled as medium-sized. The chain links TRBV30 to TRBJ1-1, with D unclear. CDR1 is GTSNPN and CDR2 is SVGIG in the germline V gene (reference sequence). With 5 bases removed from V and 0 bases from J, the gap between germline ends came to 10 bases. The CDR3 loop spans 13 amino acids. CDR3 bases: TGTGCCTGGGATGTCGGCTTGAACACTGAAGCTTTCTTT. Translated, it gives CAWDVGLNTEAFF.

This clonotype appeared many times. The V and J genes are TRBV5-1 and TRBJ2-5; D ambiguous. V was shortened by 0 bases and J by 2 bases, with 5 bases between the two germline ends. The CDR3 has 13 amino acids. Germline V gene lookup returns CDR1 SGHRS and CDR2 YFSETQ. DNA for the CDR3: TGCGCCAGCAGCTTGGCTACTCAAGAGACCCAGTACTTC. It encodes CASSLATQETQYF.